Reported below is one T cell receptor beta chain. Its antigen is still unknown. The data originate from a study of beta chain features in type 1 diabetes. Study at large: In all, 107,917,701 sorted cells from all samples were analyzed. Study-level results: Patients with Type 1 diabetes showed moderately but significantly shorter TCRB CDR3s in all four CD4+ subsets. For cells with high TCR expression, cDNA sequencing could yield over-representation.

Since all of the isolated RNA was reverse transcribed, expressed TCRB transcripts were what got sequenced. About 4 million reads per sample were averaged for naive, central memory and regulatory samples. Sequencing used immunoSEQ multiplex PCR; TCRdb keeps in-frame clones, though not all of them. The sample consists of 120,000 to 150,000 clones, less than 15% of them appearing once. The germline V gene encodes CDR1 SNHLY and CDR2 FYNNEI. The CDR3 consists of 13 residues. V lost 8 bases, J lost 0 bases, and 8 bases lay in between. Specimen: central memory CD4+ T cells from blood. This chain uses TRBV2 with TRBJ1-5; D gene unclear. The source is a man between 18 and 29 years old with type 1 diabetes. The CDR3 here is CASADISNQPQHF. Here the CDR3 DNA reads TGTGCCAGCGCTGACATTAGCAATCAGCCCCAGCATTTT.